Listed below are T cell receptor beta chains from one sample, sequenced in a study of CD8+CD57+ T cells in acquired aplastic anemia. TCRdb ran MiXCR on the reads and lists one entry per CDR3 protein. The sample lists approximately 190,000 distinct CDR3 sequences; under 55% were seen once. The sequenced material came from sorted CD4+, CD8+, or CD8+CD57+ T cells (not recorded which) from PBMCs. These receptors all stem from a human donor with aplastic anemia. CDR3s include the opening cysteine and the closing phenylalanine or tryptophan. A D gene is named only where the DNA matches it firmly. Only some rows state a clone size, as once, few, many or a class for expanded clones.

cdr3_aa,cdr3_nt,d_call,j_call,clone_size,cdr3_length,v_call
CASKDPWAEAFF,TGTGCCAGCAAAGATCCCTGGGCTGAAGCTTTCTTT,-,TRBJ1-1,-,12,TRBV25-1
CSVGQLLTDTQYF,TGCAGCGTTGGGCAACTACTCACAGATACGCAGTATTTT,-,TRBJ2-3,once,13,TRBV29-1
CASTGLGTGTQYF,TGTGCCAGTACGGGCCTGGGGACAGGGACACAGTATTTT,TRBD1,TRBJ2-3,-,13,TRBV19
CSAFLRSGFTDTQYF,TGCAGTGCCTTCCTCAGGAGCGGATTCACAGATACGCAGTATTTT,-,TRBJ2-3,-,15,TRBV20-1
CASSHVNPGWADTQYF,TGTGCCAGCAGTCACGTTAATCCGGGATGGGCAGATACGCAGTATTTT,-,TRBJ2-3,-,16,TRBV18
CASSQGVGNSPLHF,TGTGCCAGCAGTCAGGGGGTAGGTAATTCACCCCTCCACTTT,TRBD1,TRBJ1-6,-,14,TRBV12-3/TRBV12-4
CSASPPGWDSPLHF,TGCAGTGCTAGCCCCCCAGGGTGGGATTCACCCCTCCACTTT,-,TRBJ1-6,-,14,TRBV20-1
CATSVGRGASYEQYF,TGTGCCACCAGCGTAGGCCGCGGGGCCTCCTACGAGCAGTACTTC,-,TRBJ2-7,-,15,TRBV15
CATSDSTSGRLNEQFF,TGTGCCACCAGTGACTCAACTAGCGGGAGGCTCAATGAGCAGTTCTTC,TRBD2,TRBJ2-1,-,16,TRBV24-1
CSVFGGANYGYTF,TGCAGCGTTTTCGGGGGAGCTAACTATGGCTACACCTTC,-,TRBJ1-2,-,13,TRBV29-1
CSVATTGTDTQYF,TGCAGCGTTGCTACGACAGGTACAGATACGCAGTATTTT,-,TRBJ2-3,-,13,TRBV29-1
CASSTAGGGNSPLHF,TGTGCCAGCAGCACCGCCGGGGGCGGCAATTCACCCCTCCACTTT,-,TRBJ1-6,-,15,TRBV12-3/TRBV12-4
CASSLDRPNTEAFF,TGCGCCAGCAGCTTGGACAGGCCAAACACTGAAGCTTTCTTT,-,TRBJ1-1,many,14,TRBV5-1
CASSWLAGGFTDTQYF,TGTGCCAGCAGCTGGTTAGCGGGGGGTTTCACAGATACGCAGTATTTT,TRBD2,TRBJ2-3,few,16,TRBV11-1
CASSFRPTSGSYEQYF,TGTGCCAGCAGTTTCCGGCCGACTAGCGGATCCTACGAGCAGTACTTC,TRBD2,TRBJ2-7,many,16,TRBV6-5
CASSVLSGRAVDTQYF,TGTGCCAGCAGCGTTCTTAGCGGGAGGGCCGTAGATACGCAGTATTTT,TRBD2,TRBJ2-3,-,16,TRBV9
CASSLTGRNQPQHF,TGTGCCAGCAGTTTGACAGGGCGCAATCAGCCCCAGCATTTT,TRBD1,TRBJ1-5,many,14,TRBV2
CSGGNEPSGEQYF,TGTAGTGGCGGGAACGAGCCCAGCGGGGAGCAGTACTTC,-,TRBJ2-7,-,13,TRBV20-1